The rows below give T cell receptor beta chains drawn from one sample of a study of T cell responses to AZD1222 COVID-19 vaccine. Assay used: immunoSEQ multiplex PCR; TCRdb lists only in-frame clones, some missing. Of roughly 83,000 clones listed, about 82% were seen once; the top ten hold 8.7%. The sequencing here drew on peripheral blood, taken on day 0 of AZD1222 vaccination. The receptors were gathered from an adult in good health. The CDR3 runs from the conserved cysteine through the conserved F or W. Fields, in order: CDR3 protein, CDR3 DNA, V gene, clone size, D gene, J gene. D genes are given only for firm matches. Not every row has a clone size; where given, it reads once, few, many or a size class.

CDR3: CASSLYLASGANVLTF
DNA: TGTGCCAGCAGCTTGTACCTAGCCTCTGGGGCCAACGTCCTGACTTTC
V: TRBV5-4
size: .
D: .
J: TRBJ2-6

CDR3: CAWSPRVDYGYTF
DNA: TGTGCCTGGAGTCCTAGGGTCGACTATGGCTACACCTTC
V: TRBV30
size: .
D: .
J: TRBJ1-2

CDR3: CASSPSGGGEKLFF
DNA: TGTGCCAGCAGCCCCTCCGGCGGAGGTGAAAAACTGTTTTTT
V: TRBV7-9
size: .
D: .
J: TRBJ1-4

CDR3: CASTGTEYTGELFF
DNA: TGTGCCAGCACCGGGACAGAATACACCGGGGAGCTGTTTTTT
V: TRBV2
size: .
D: TRBD1
J: TRBJ2-2

CDR3: CASSPTGGPYNEQFF
DNA: TGTGCCAGCAGCCCTACGGGGGGCCCCTACAATGAGCAGTTCTTC
V: TRBV7-8
size: once
D: .
J: TRBJ2-1

CDR3: CASSPNGGAEAFF
DNA: TGTGCCAGCAGCCCTAATGGGGGAGCTGAAGCTTTCTTT
V: TRBV12-3/TRBV12-4
size: .
D: .
J: TRBJ1-1

CDR3: CSSQTGVTEAFF
DNA: TGCAGCAGCCAAACAGGGGTGACTGAAGCTTTCTTT
V: TRBV29-1
size: .
D: TRBD1
J: TRBJ1-1

CDR3: CASSPIIGTGELFF
DNA: TGCGCCAGCAGCCCTATAATAGGCACGGGGGAGCTGTTTTTT
V: TRBV5-1
size: .
D: .
J: TRBJ2-2

CDR3: CASTIPGRGGTGELFF
DNA: TGTGCCAGTACCATCCCCGGCCGTGGGGGCACCGGGGAGCTGTTTTTT
V: TRBV19
size: once
D: .
J: TRBJ2-2

CDR3: CASSVGQGAQAFF
DNA: TGTGCCAGCAGCGTAGGACAGGGTGCTCAAGCTTTCTTT
V: TRBV9
size: few
D: TRBD1
J: TRBJ1-1

CDR3: CASSYSEKAGGPSYNEQFF
DNA: TGTGCCAGCAGTTACTCGGAAAAAGCGGGAGGGCCCTCCTACAATGAGCAGTTCTTC
V: TRBV6-2/TRBV6-3
size: .
D: TRBD2
J: TRBJ2-1

CDR3: CASSYAHAPFYGYTF
DNA: TGTGCCAGCAGTTACGCCCATGCGCCCTTCTATGGCTACACCTTC
V: TRBV6-5
size: .
D: .
J: TRBJ1-2

CDR3: CATSPTPIGSSNQPQHF
DNA: TGTGCCACCAGTCCGACACCGATCGGAAGTAGCAATCAGCCCCAGCATTTT
V: TRBV24-1
size: .
D: .
J: TRBJ1-5

CDR3: CASSLGRDTQYF
DNA: TGTGCCAGCAGCTTAGGGCGAGATACGCAGTATTTT
V: TRBV7-3
size: .
D: .
J: TRBJ2-3

CDR3: CASSLGSVGDTQYF
DNA: TGCGCCAGCAGCTTGGGCAGTGTGGGTGATACGCAGTATTTT
V: TRBV5-1
size: .
D: .
J: TRBJ2-3

CDR3: CASSQDQGDYGYTF
DNA: TGCGCCAGCAGCCAAGATCAGGGAGACTATGGCTACACCTTC
V: TRBV4-3
size: .
D: .
J: TRBJ1-2

CDR3: CASSYIREGEGYTF
DNA: TGTGCCAGCAGTTACATCAGGGAAGGGGAAGGCTACACCTTC
V: TRBV6-2/TRBV6-3
size: .
D: .
J: TRBJ1-2

CDR3: CASSRTGQSYEQYF
DNA: TGTGCCAGCAGCCGAACAGGGCAATCCTACGAGCAGTACTTC
V: TRBV5-6
size: .
D: .
J: TRBJ2-7

CDR3: CASSLAGGADTQYF
DNA: TGTGCCAGTAGTCTAGCGGGAGGCGCAGATACGCAGTATTTT
V: TRBV19
size: once
D: TRBD2
J: TRBJ2-3

CDR3: CASGLSLDSSYEQYF
DNA: TGTGCTAGTGGTTTGAGCCTGGACAGCTCCTACGAGCAGTACTTC
V: TRBV12-5
size: .
D: .
J: TRBJ2-7

CDR3: CASSYRLRETQYF
DNA: TGTGCCAGCAGTTACAGACTTAGGGAGACCCAGTACTTC
V: TRBV6-5
size: .
D: .
J: TRBJ2-5

CDR3: CASTSVGRGFNTNYGYTF
DNA: TGTGCCAGTACCTCCGTCGGCAGGGGTTTTAATACTAACTATGGCTACACCTTC
V: TRBV19
size: .
D: .
J: TRBJ1-2

CDR3: CASSRVGNTEAFF
DNA: TGTGCCAGCAGCCGGGTAGGGAACACTGAAGCTTTCTTT
V: TRBV18
size: .
D: .
J: TRBJ1-1

CDR3: CASSSGLGSSSTDTQYF
DNA: TGTGCCAGCAGCTCCGGACTGGGGTCGTCTAGCACAGATACGCAGTATTTT
V: TRBV11-3
size: .
D: .
J: TRBJ2-3

CDR3: CASSLAPGGGDTQYF
DNA: TGCGCCAGCAGCTTGGCCCCGGGAGGTGGAGATACGCAGTATTTT
V: TRBV5-1
size: .
D: TRBD2
J: TRBJ2-3

CDR3: CASSSWTGTYEQYF
DNA: TGTGCCAGCAGTTCTTGGACAGGAACCTACGAGCAGTACTTC
V: TRBV28
size: .
D: TRBD1
J: TRBJ2-7

CDR3: CASTSGGSTDTQYF
DNA: TGCGCCAGCACTAGCGGGGGAAGCACAGATACGCAGTATTTT
V: TRBV4-1
size: once
D: TRBD2
J: TRBJ2-3

CDR3: CASSSQKGAERSPLHF
DNA: TGTGCCAGCAGTTCTCAGAAGGGGGCGGAAAGGTCACCCCTCCACTTT
V: TRBV28
size: .
D: TRBD1
J: TRBJ1-6

CDR3: CASGTGVDQPQHF
DNA: TGTGCCAGCGGGACAGGGGTTGATCAGCCCCAGCATTTT
V: TRBV16
size: .
D: TRBD1
J: TRBJ1-5

CDR3: CASSYSRSWGIAEAFF
DNA: TGTGCCAGCAGTTATTCTAGGTCGTGGGGAATCGCTGAAGCTTTCTTT
V: TRBV6-5
size: few
D: .
J: TRBJ1-1

CDR3: CASSQEGRQGGGYTF
DNA: TGTGCCAGCAGCCAAGAAGGAAGGCAGGGGGGCGGCTACACCTTC
V: TRBV3-1/TRBV3-2
size: once
D: TRBD1
J: TRBJ1-2

CDR3: CASSLGAGGAGGYTF
DNA: TGTGCCAGCAGCTTAGGAGCAGGGGGCGCGGGTGGCTACACCTTC
V: TRBV7-6
size: .
D: TRBD1
J: TRBJ1-2

CDR3: CASSLRTVYGYTF
DNA: TGTGCCAGCAGCTTAAGGACAGTCTATGGCTACACCTTC
V: TRBV7-3
size: .
D: .
J: TRBJ1-2

CDR3: CASSFPRDTGELFF
DNA: TGTGCCAGCAGCTTCCCCCGAGACACCGGGGAGCTGTTTTTT
V: TRBV11-2
size: .
D: .
J: TRBJ2-2

CDR3: CASSEARTGLGYGYTF
DNA: TGTGCCAGCAGTGAGGCCCGGACAGGGCTGGGCTATGGCTACACCTTC
V: TRBV2
size: .
D: TRBD1
J: TRBJ1-2

CDR3: CATTEIGELFF
DNA: TGTGCCACGACCGAAATCGGGGAGCTGTTTTTT
V: TRBV28
size: .
D: .
J: TRBJ2-2

CDR3: CASSQTSGGYNEQFF
DNA: TGTGCCAGCAGCCAAACTAGCGGGGGGTACAATGAGCAGTTCTTC
V: TRBV7-3
size: .
D: TRBD2
J: TRBJ2-1

CDR3: CASSLEAASNNSPLHF
DNA: TGCGCCAGCAGCTTGGAGGCAGCCTCTAATAATTCACCCCTCCACTTT
V: TRBV5-1
size: .
D: .
J: TRBJ1-6

CDR3: CATGGNGELFF
DNA: TGTGCCACGGGGGGGAACGGGGAGCTGTTTTTT
V: TRBV7-9
size: .
D: TRBD2
J: TRBJ2-2

CDR3: CASSLGVGQGREQYF
DNA: TGTGCCAGCAGCTTAGGGGTGGGACAGGGCCGGGAGCAGTACTTC
V: TRBV13
size: .
D: TRBD1
J: TRBJ2-7

CDR3: CASSLRPGKNTEAFF
DNA: TGTGCCAGCAGCTTACGACCAGGGAAGAACACTGAAGCTTTCTTT
V: TRBV7-3
size: .
D: .
J: TRBJ1-1

CDR3: CASSQPLAGAGANVLTF
DNA: TGTGCCAGCAGCCAACCCCTAGCGGGGGCTGGGGCCAACGTCCTGACTTTC
V: TRBV7-6
size: once
D: TRBD2
J: TRBJ2-6

CDR3: CASSFSNQPQHF
DNA: TGTGCCAGCAGCTTTAGCAATCAGCCCCAGCATTTT
V: TRBV5-6
size: few
D: .
J: TRBJ1-5

CDR3: CASRRHTGSTMVVGLTDTQYF
DNA: TGTGCAAGTCGTCGCCACACAGGGTCCACGATGGTAGTGGGGCTCACAGATACGCAGTATTTT
V: TRBV12-2
size: .
D: .
J: TRBJ2-3

CDR3: CASSPRTGGASLANEQFF
DNA: TGTGCCAGCTCACCTAGAACAGGGGGCGCAAGTCTGGCTAATGAGCAGTTCTTC
V: TRBV18
size: .
D: TRBD1
J: TRBJ2-1

CDR3: CASSSPGGGYTEAFF
DNA: TGTGCCAGCAGCTCCCCCGGGGGGGGTTACACTGAAGCTTTCTTT
V: TRBV5-4
size: .
D: .
J: TRBJ1-1

CDR3: CASSVGVSSYNEQFF
DNA: TGTGCCAGCAGCGTCGGAGTTAGCTCCTACAATGAGCAGTTCTTC
V: TRBV9
size: .
D: .
J: TRBJ2-1

CDR3: CAISGGLAQEQYF
DNA: TGTGCCATCAGTGGGGGACTAGCTCAGGAGCAGTACTTC
V: TRBV10-3
size: .
D: TRBD2
J: TRBJ2-7

CDR3: CAIRRGTEAFF
DNA: TGTGCCATCAGAAGGGGAACTGAAGCTTTCTTT
V: TRBV10-3
size: .
D: .
J: TRBJ1-1

CDR3: CASSLGPPAGGYEQYF
DNA: TGCGCCAGCAGCTTGGGGCCTCCCGCGGGAGGGTACGAGCAGTACTTC
V: TRBV5-1
size: .
D: TRBD2
J: TRBJ2-7

CDR3: CAWSRGTSGINEQFF
DNA: TGTGCCTGGAGTAGAGGGACTAGCGGAATTAATGAGCAGTTCTTC
V: TRBV30
size: .
D: TRBD2
J: TRBJ2-1

CDR3: CASSTTATNTGELFF
DNA: TGTGCCAGCAGCACGACAGCTACAAACACCGGGGAGCTGTTTTTT
V: TRBV9
size: .
D: .
J: TRBJ2-2

CDR3: CASMERGGNQPQHF
DNA: TGTGCCAGCATGGAAAGGGGGGGGAATCAGCCCCAGCATTTT
V: TRBV2
size: .
D: .
J: TRBJ1-5

CDR3: CASSLGAWETQYF
DNA: TGTGCCAGCAGCTTGGGGGCTTGGGAGACCCAGTACTTC
V: TRBV7-3
size: .
D: .
J: TRBJ2-5

CDR3: CASSGQGEKLFF
DNA: TGCGCCAGCTCTGGACAGGGGGAAAAACTGTTTTTT
V: TRBV5-1
size: .
D: TRBD1
J: TRBJ1-4

CDR3: CASSRLTRDVSEQFF
DNA: TGCGCCAGCAGCCGTCTAACAAGGGACGTGAGTGAGCAGTTCTTC
V: TRBV5-1
size: .
D: .
J: TRBJ2-1

CDR3: CASTPLAGAPVGRYF
DNA: TGTGCCAGCACCCCACTAGCGGGGGCTCCTGTCGGGAGGTACTTC
V: TRBV6-2/TRBV6-3
size: .
D: TRBD2
J: TRBJ2-7

CDR3: CASSRQEVGTEAFF
DNA: TGTGCCAGCAGCCGCCAGGAGGTCGGCACTGAAGCTTTCTTT
V: TRBV6-6
size: .
D: .
J: TRBJ1-1

CDR3: CASSFTGNTIYF
DNA: TGTGCCAGCAGTTTCACTGGAAACACCATATATTTT
V: TRBV12-3/TRBV12-4
size: .
D: .
J: TRBJ1-3

CDR3: CASSYSLGASYGYTF
DNA: TGTGCCAGCAGTTACTCGCTAGGGGCGAGCTATGGCTACACCTTC
V: TRBV6-5
size: few
D: .
J: TRBJ1-2